This TCR beta chain stems from a study of cytomegalovirus exposure and HLA in healthy donors. Study-wide findings and caveats: When the data were analyzed later, several of the most significant clusters appeared to be linked to common viral pathogens.

PCR was performed using 60 Vbeta and 13 Jbeta primers. The table came from immunoSEQ multiplex PCR; TCRdb's copy has only in-frame clones and leaves some out. The profile shows around 130,000 clones, around 81% of them singletons. In this sample, this clone turned up a few times. The antigen is undetermined. Healthy individuals who donated bone marrow served as the donors. At sampling all donors were nominally healthy, likely with unrecorded immune exposures. This TCR came from a woman between 50 and 59 years old in good health and CMV-seronegative. Input material: PBMCs.

CDR3: CASSLPTDQLYGYTF. The CDR3 DNA is TGTGCCAGCAGCTTGCCCACAGACCAACTCTATGGCTACACCTTC. The rearrangement uses TRBV5-4 and TRBJ1-2; D is unresolved. The V gene lost 1 base and the J gene lost 4 bases, with 14 bases spanning the gap. Germline V gene data show CDR1 as SGHNT and CDR2 as YYREEE (reference sequence). This CDR3 has 15 residues.